Following are 14 T cell receptor beta chains from one sample sequenced in a study of Tregs in tolerant kidney transplant recipients. Generated by immunoSEQ multiplex PCR, the TCRdb table keeps only in-frame clones and is missing some. The sample has 100,000 to 130,000 clones, 90% seen once. The sequences come from CD4+ T cells from blood, collected before the transplant. The receptors here all came from a human donor who received a combined kidney and bone marrow transplant.

The chain carries TRBV2 and TRBJ1-1; 9 bases are shared with TRBD1. Germline values: CDR1 SNHLY, CDR2 FYNNEI. This CDR3 contains 16 residues. V shed 4 bases, J shed 0 bases, and the junction held 6 bases outside the gene matches. The CDR3 protein is CASSAGTGTLNTEAFF. Here the CDR3 DNA reads TGTGCCAGCAGTGCCGGGACAGGGACGTTGAACACTGAAGCTTTCTTT. The entire variable domain, with the rest obtained from reference TRBV2 and TRBJ1-1, is as follows: EPEVTQTPSHQVTQMGQEVILRCVPISNHLYFYWYRQILGQKVEFLVSFYNNEISEKSEIFDDQFSVERPDGSNFTLKIRSTKLEDSAMYFCASSAGTGTLNTEAFFGQGTRLTVV.

V gene TRBV4-3 combines with J gene TRBJ2-7, with no clear D. The CDR3 totals 14 residues. Trimming cost V 0 bases and J 3 bases, with 9 bases left between them. The germline V gene has CDR1 LGHNA and CDR2 YSLEER. For the CDR3, the DNA is TGCGCCAGCAGCCAAGATCTCGCTAGCTACGAGCAGTACTTC. Translated, it gives CASSQDLASYEQYF.

The rearrangement links TRBV5-1 to TRBJ2-2; D gene uncertain. CDR3 size: 15 residues. Deletions cut 0 bases from V and 1 base from J, with 7 bases between. Germline CDR1 SGHRS, CDR2 YFSETQ. As DNA, the CDR3 is TGCGCCAGCAGCTTGGCTGAGCAGAACACCGGGGAGCTGTTTTTT. This gives the protein CASSLAEQNTGELFF.

V and J are TRBV10-2 and TRBJ1-2; D is possibly TRBD1 (5 bases). Germline V gene sequence: CDR1 WSHSY, CDR2 SAAADI. The CDR3 extends over 14 amino acids. Trimming stripped 0 bases from V and 8 bases from J, with 13 bases between. The CDR3 sequence is CASSESNLSGGYTF. CDR3 DNA sequence: TGCGCCAGCAGTGAGTCGAATCTTTCAGGGGGCTACACCTTC.

The chain couples TRBV6-1 to TRBJ1-2; 7 positions match TRBD1. There are 13 residues in the CDR3. The ends lost 3 bases at V and 13 bases at J; junction bases unmatched: 11. Germline V gene data show CDR1 as MNHNS and CDR2 as SASEGT. This CDR3 reads CASSDGQALSATF. The DNA for the CDR3 is TGTGCCAGCAGTGATGGACAGGCCCTGTCGGCCACCTTC.

The chain uses TRBV5-1 and TRBJ2-7; a weak D match, TRBD2 (5 bases). The germline gives CDR1 SGHRS, CDR2 YFSETQ. The CDR3 consists of 14 residues. Trimming cost V 0 bases and J 6 bases, with 13 bases left between them. The DNA of the CDR3 is TGCGCCAGCAGCTTGGCCCCACCTAGCAGCGAGCAGTACTTC. Protein: CASSLAPPSSEQYF.

This clone was seen only a few times. This chain uses TRBV19 with TRBJ2-7; D might be TRBD2 (5 bases). CDR3 length: 11 residues. Between the trimmed V and J ends, which lost 6 bases and 5 bases, there was a span of 8 bases. Germline CDR1 reads LNHDA; CDR2 reads SQIVND (reference sequence). The CDR3 spells CASRMRDEQYF. Written as DNA, the CDR3 is TGTGCCAGTAGGATGAGGGACGAGCAGTACTTC.

This chain connects TRBV7-2 to TRBJ2-7, with 13 bases that match TRBD2. J gave up 2 bases and V 4 bases, and 8 bases lay outside the gene matches. The CDR3 consists of 17 residues. Looked up from germline, CDR1 is SGHTA and CDR2 is FQGNSA. The CDR3 reads CASSWKTSGGVPYEQYF. Written as DNA, the CDR3 is TGTGCCAGCAGCTGGAAAACTAGCGGGGGGGTACCCTACGAGCAGTACTTC.

Notes on this clone: An end of the junction does not agree with germline; a read error may underlie this. This chain connects TRBV5-4 to TRBJ2-5; 10 nucleotides match TRBD1. Germline V gives CDR1 SGHNT, CDR2 YYREEE (reference sequence). This CDR3 is built from 16 residues. CDR3 nucleotide sequence: TGCGCCAGCAGCCAAGAAGGGACAGGGGTCTCAGAGACCCAGTACTTC. It translates to CASSQEGTGVSETQYF.

The rearrangement links TRBV4-2 to TRBJ2-3, with a weak D call TRBD2 (6 bases). CDR1 is LGHNA, CDR2 YNFKEQ, per germline. CDR3 length equals 14 residues. Trimming pared 0 bases from V and 3 bases from J, leaving 7 bases between. The CDR3 is CASSQDGGTDTQYF. CDR3 in DNA: TGTGCCAGCAGCCAAGATGGAGGGACAGATACGCAGTATTTT.

The chain's CDR3 is CASSIQGGGTEAFF. CDR3 nucleotides: TGTGCCAGTAGTATACAGGGAGGGGGCACTGAAGCTTTCTTT. The rearrangement joins TRBV19 to TRBJ1-1, with a weak D call TRBD1 (6 bases). The germline V gene encodes CDR1 LNHDA and CDR2 SQIVND (reference sequence). Trimming removed 2 bases at V and 4 bases at J, with 11 bases between. The CDR3 length is 14 residues.

This chain links TRBV9 with TRBJ1-3; D gene uncertain. Trimming took 0 bases from V and 2 from J, leaving 9 bases between them. Germline lookup yields CDR1 SGDLS and CDR2 YYNGEE. The CDR3 is 15 amino acids. CDR3: CASSVVGETGNTIYF. CDR3 DNA: TGTGCCAGCAGCGTAGTAGGAGAAACTGGAAACACCATATATTTT.

The V and J genes are TRBV14 and TRBJ2-7; 7 bases agree with TRBD2. The CDR3 covers 13 residues. Germline assignment: CDR1 SGHDN and CDR2 FVKESK. V lost 8 bases to trimming and J lost 7 bases; unmatched junction nucleotides: 11. Written as DNA, the CDR3 is TGTGCCAGCCATCCGGCGGGAGCGGGAGAGCAGTACTTC. This encodes CASHPAGAGEQYF.

The chain couples TRBV27 to TRBJ1-5; TRBD1 matches at 8 bases. Germline CDR1 reads MNHEY; CDR2 reads SMNVEV (reference sequence). V dropped 5 bases and J dropped 7; count of bases not matched to a gene: 10. The CDR3 totals 15 residues. DNA for the CDR3: TGTGCCAGCAGTCGGACAGGGAGGGACGGGCAGCCCCAGCATTTT. Protein: CASSRTGRDGQPQHF.